Each of the 30 T cell receptor beta chains below was sequenced from the same sample in a study of beta chain features in type 1 diabetes. All of the isolated RNA was reverse transcribed, so expressed TCRB transcripts were sequenced. Data came from immunoSEQ multiplex PCR; TCRdb stores just in-frame clones and leaves some out. The table has 300,000 to 450,000 clones, around 19% seen once; the top ten hold under 0.055%. The sequenced sample was naive CD4+ T cells from blood. These receptors were obtained from a woman under 30 in good health.

J is TRBJ1-2 and V is TRBV30; D possibly corresponds to TRBD1 (6 bases). The CDR3 has 18 amino acids. Trimming removed 0 bases from V and 0 bases from J, with 20 bases in between. Germline loops: CDR1 GTSNPN, CDR2 SVGIG (reference sequence). In DNA form, the CDR3 reads TGTGCCTGGAGTGTACCCTATACAGGGCAACTTGCTAACTATGGCTACACCTTC. It translates to CAWSVPYTGQLANYGYTF.

V and J are TRBV5-1 and TRBJ1-1, with TRBD1 as a possible D gene (6 bases). This CDR3 has 15 residues. Germline CDR1 SGHRS, CDR2 YFSETQ. V was trimmed by 0 bases and J by 0 bases, leaving 9 bases between them. This CDR3 is CASSLEQGMNTEAFF. CDR3 DNA: TGCGCCAGCAGCTTGGAACAGGGAATGAACACTGAAGCTTTCTTT.

The chain joins TRBV30 to TRBJ1-2; no clear D gene. There are 12 residues in the CDR3. Germline lookup yields CDR1 GTSNPN and CDR2 SVGIG (reference sequence). Trimming took off 5 bases at V and 0 bases at J, with 7 bases between the two ends. The CDR3 sequence: CAWGRTNYGYTF. Written as DNA, the CDR3 is TGTGCCTGGGGCAGAACTAACTATGGCTACACCTTC.

This clone came up a few times. At one end the junction does not follow the germline gene, possibly because of a read error. This sequence joins TRBV30 and TRBJ1-6, with 8 positions matching TRBD1. The CDR3 runs 15 residues. Germline V gives CDR1 GTSNPN, CDR2 SVGIG (reference sequence). CDR3 protein: CAWPTTGVYISPLHF. CDR3 coding DNA: TGTGCCTGGCCTACGACAGGGGTGTATATTTCACCCCTCCACTTT.

The genes are TRBV7-2 and TRBJ1-1; the D is unclear. The CDR3 contains 13 residues. Germline-derived CDR1 and CDR2 are SGHTA and FQGNSA. Trimming pared 5 bases from V and 4 bases from J, leaving 11 bases between. The CDR3: CASSLMRGTEAFF. The CDR3 DNA reads TGTGCCAGCAGCCTAATGCGGGGCACTGAAGCTTTCTTT.

This clone has only a few counts. This chain joins TRBV4-1 and TRBJ1-6, with D perhaps matching TRBD1 (5 bases). V was cut by 3 bases and J by 10 bases, with 19 bases left in between. CDR1 MGHRA and CDR2 YSYEKL come from the germline V gene. CDR3 size: 16 residues. Written as DNA, the CDR3 is TGCGCCAGCAGCCACCCACTCAAGGGGCTGGGATCACCCCTCCACTTT. Encoded protein: CASSHPLKGLGSPLHF.

The sample holds a few counts of this clone. The V gene is TRBV29-1, the J gene TRBJ2-2; a weak D match, TRBD1 (6 bases). With 0 bases removed from V and 7 bases from J, the gap between germline ends came to 15 bases. Germline loops: CDR1 SQVTM, CDR2 ANQGSEA. This CDR3 spans 15 amino acids. CDR3 sequence: CSVEDSAGVGGELFF. CDR3 coding DNA: TGCAGCGTTGAAGACTCGGCAGGGGTTGGCGGGGAGCTGTTTTTT.

This clone showed up just a few times. The gene calls are TRBV4-1 and TRBJ1-5; tentatively, D is TRBD1 (6 bases). Germline values: CDR1 MGHRA, CDR2 YSYEKL. V lost 4 bases and J lost 1, with 14 bases in between. The CDR3 is 16 residues long. This chain's CDR3 is CASSPYPGQSNQPQHF. The CDR3 bases are TGCGCCAGCAGCCCGTACCCAGGACAGAGCAATCAGCCCCAGCATTTT.

The chain uses TRBV2 and TRBJ2-7; maybe TRBD1 (5 bases). The CDR3 has 13 residues. V lost 1 base and J lost 1, with 5 bases in between. The germline V gene has CDR1 SNHLY and CDR2 FYNNEI. The CDR3 bases are TGTGCCAGCAGTGAAGACAGGTCCTACGAGCAGTACTTC. Its translation is CASSEDRSYEQYF.

CDR3: CASSVGGSGSMTDTQYF. CDR3 nucleotide sequence: TGTGCCAGCAGCGTAGGGGGTAGCGGGAGTATGACAGATACGCAGTATTTT. The V and J genes are TRBV9 and TRBJ2-3; 9 nucleotides match TRBD2. The V gene's germline CDR1 is SGDLS and CDR2 YYNGEE. The CDR3 sequence is 17 residues long. Unmatched junction bases numbered 8, after V lost 0 bases and J lost 3 bases. The entire variable domain, with the rest obtained from reference TRBV9 and TRBJ2-3, is as follows: DSGVTQTPKHLITATGQRVTLRCSPRSGDLSVYWYQQSLDQGLQFLIQYYNGEERAKGNILERFSAQQFPDLHSELNLSSLELGDSALYFCASSVGGSGSMTDTQYFGPGTRLTVL.

V gene TRBV7-3 combines with J gene TRBJ2-5; D perhaps matches TRBD1 (6 bases). Germline V lookup: CDR1 SGHTA, CDR2 FQGTGA. This CDR3 contains 14 residues. Between the trimmed V and J ends, which lost 5 bases and 0 bases, there was a span of 10 bases. CDR3 region: CASSQQGHQETQYF. CDR3 nucleotides: TGTGCCAGCAGCCAACAGGGTCACCAAGAGACCCAGTACTTC.

This clone has just a few counts. The rearrangement joins TRBV19 to TRBJ2-3; 15 nucleotides agree with TRBD2. Germline V gene lookup returns CDR1 LNHDA and CDR2 SQIVND (reference sequence). CDR3 length: 18 amino acids. Trimming at V came to 5 bases and at J to 4 bases, leaving 10 bases not matched to a gene. The DNA for the CDR3 is TGTGCCAGTAGTCTCCGGACTAGCGGGGGGGTCGGCGCAGATACGCAGTATTTT. Translating gives CASSLRTSGGVGADTQYF.

This clone has only a few counts. The chain has TRBV7-9 and TRBJ1-2; D not resolved. Germline V lookup: CDR1 SEHNR, CDR2 FQNEAQ (reference sequence). The CDR3 is 13 residues long. Trimming removed 5 bases at V and 9 bases at J, with 16 bases between. The CDR3 region has the DNA TGTGCCAGCAGCCCCCCAGAGGAGAGGAGCTACACCTTC. It encodes CASSPPEERSYTF.

This clone showed up just a few times. This chain links TRBV6-5 with TRBJ2-7, with D tentatively TRBD1 (5 bases). Trimming stripped 5 bases from V and 3 bases from J, with 8 bases between. From germline, CDR1 is MNHEY and CDR2 SVGAGI. The length of the CDR3 is 12 residues. CDR3 in DNA: TGTGCCAGCAGTAACAGGTTCTACGAGCAGTACTTC. As protein: CASSNRFYEQYF.

CDR3 nucleotide sequence: TGTGCCTGGGGCCCCGCCGGAGGGACCCAGTACTTC. Translating gives CAWGPAGGTQYF. The chain couples TRBV30 to TRBJ2-5; possible D gene TRBD2, 5 bases. The CDR3 runs 12 residues. V was pared by 5 bases and J by 7 bases, with 14 bases between. In germline, CDR1 is GTSNPN, CDR2 SVGIG (reference sequence).

V is TRBV5-6 and J is TRBJ2-5; D unclear. This CDR3 has 13 residues. V was clipped by 4 bases and J by 5 bases, with 12 bases between them. Germline V CDR1 and CDR2: SGHDT, YYEEEE. The CDR3 coding sequence is TGTGCCAGCAGCGCAGGTGGCTGGGAGACCCAGTACTTC. This encodes CASSAGGWETQYF.

V gene TRBV5-1 combines with J gene TRBJ2-2; possible D gene TRBD2, 6 bases. This CDR3 has 15 residues. With 0 bases removed from V and 5 bases from J, the gap between germline ends came to 11 bases. Germline V gene lookup returns CDR1 SGHRS and CDR2 YFSETQ. The CDR3: CASSLAWRETGELFF. The CDR3 bases are TGCGCCAGCAGCTTGGCCTGGAGGGAAACCGGGGAGCTGTTTTTT.

V is TRBV4-3 and J is TRBJ2-7, with D perhaps matching TRBD2 (7 bases). Germline CDR1 LGHNA, CDR2 YSLEER. Trimming took 3 bases from V and 4 from J, leaving 16 bases between them. The CDR3 extends over 15 amino acids. The DNA of the CDR3 is TGCGCCAGCAGCCAGGGGGGCGGGGGCCGGTACGAGCAGTACTTC. Translating it yields CASSQGGGGRYEQYF.

This rearrangement joins TRBV10-3 to TRBJ2-7; D gene unclear. Germline CDR1 and CDR2: ENHRY and SYGVKD. This CDR3 is built from 11 residues. V was shortened by 6 bases and J by 5 bases, with 8 bases between the two germline ends. CDR3 sequence reads: CAIRTSDEQYF. Written as DNA, the CDR3 is TGTGCCATCAGAACCTCGGACGAGCAGTACTTC.

J is TRBJ2-2 and V is TRBV14; D may be TRBD1 (5 bases). The CDR3 covers 14 residues. Germline V lookup: CDR1 SGHDN, CDR2 FVKESK. Trimming cost V 6 bases and J 6 bases, with 14 bases left between them. CDR3 region: CASRPAGNAGELFF. The CDR3 bases are TGTGCCAGCAGGCCGGCAGGGAATGCCGGGGAGCTGTTTTTT.

This chain connects TRBV6-5 to TRBJ1-2; 9 bases agree with TRBD1. The V gene end was trimmed by 8 bases and the J gene end by 3 bases; junction bases not matched to a gene: 7. The CDR3 extends over 14 amino acids. Germline CDR1 is MNHEY and CDR2 is SVGAGI. Here the CDR3 reads CASGRQGGYYGYTF. The CDR3 nucleotides are TGTGCCAGCGGGCGACAGGGGGGCTACTATGGCTACACCTTC.

This clone has more than one count but fewer than ten. The chain couples TRBV4-3 to TRBJ2-3; D may be TRBD2 (6 bases). The germline V gene has CDR1 LGHNA and CDR2 YSLEER. Trimming removed 0 bases at V and 3 bases at J, with 19 bases between. This CDR3 has 18 residues. CDR3 nucleotide sequence: TGCGCCAGCAGCCAAGATTCAGTACGGGGACTTCTTACAGATACGCAGTATTTT. Amino acid sequence: CASSQDSVRGLLTDTQYF.

The chain joins TRBV5-1 to TRBJ1-2, with a weak D call TRBD1 (5 bases). The V end was cut by 0 bases, the J end by 6 bases, with 15 bases between. The CDR3 is 15 residues long. The germline V gene has CDR1 SGHRS and CDR2 YFSETQ. As DNA, the CDR3 is TGCGCCAGCAGCTTGGGGACAAGCGCTTTGGATGGCTACACCTTC. The encoded protein is CASSLGTSALDGYTF.

This clone was found a few times. J is TRBJ1-1 and V is TRBV7-2, with D possibly matching TRBD1 (5 bases). The CDR3 consists of 14 residues. The germline V gene encodes CDR1 SGHTA and CDR2 FQGNSA. V lost 1 base and J lost 6, with 12 bases in between. The CDR3 sequence: CASSLGGGDAEAFF. The CDR3 DNA reads TGTGCCAGCAGCTTAGGTGGAGGGGACGCTGAAGCTTTCTTT.

This clone was seen only a few times. The J gene is TRBJ2-7, the V gene TRBV4-1; 8 bases are shared with TRBD2. V lost 6 bases to trimming and J lost 5 bases; unmatched junction nucleotides: 12. This CDR3 is built from 15 residues. CDR1 is MGHRA and CDR2 is YSYEKL in the germline V gene. CDR3 loop: CASSRPGGQRHEQYF. Written as DNA, the CDR3 is TGCGCCAGCAGTCGACCGGGGGGGCAGCGACACGAGCAGTACTTC.

This clone occurred a few times. The chain links TRBV11-1 to TRBJ2-7; 8 bases map to TRBD1. V dropped 2 bases and J dropped 3; count of bases not matched to a gene: 9. The germline gives CDR1 SGHAT, CDR2 FQDESV (reference sequence). The CDR3 spans 16 residues. The CDR3 nucleotides read TGTGCCAGCAGCTTAAGGGACAGGACGAAACTCTACGAGCAGTACTTC. Translating gives CASSLRDRTKLYEQYF.

This clone was seen only a few times. This chain connects TRBV9 to TRBJ2-5; the D gene is possibly TRBD1 (5 bases). The CDR3 length is 11 residues. Germline loops: CDR1 SGDLS, CDR2 YYNGEE. The V gene lost 4 bases and the J gene lost 5 bases, with 6 bases spanning the gap. DNA of the CDR3: TGTGCCAGCAGCCCAGGGGAGACCCAGTACTTC. It codes for CASSPGETQYF.

There are a few counts of this clone. The chain employs TRBV7-9 and TRBJ2-7, with D possibly TRBD2 on 5 matching bases. Per the germline V gene, CDR1 is SEHNR and CDR2 is FQNEAQ (reference sequence). The CDR3 is 14 residues long. V dropped 4 bases and J dropped 5 bases, with 15 bases sitting between them. CDR3 residues: CASSSPSQRNEQYF. The CDR3 coding sequence is TGTGCCAGCAGCTCCCCCTCCCAGCGGAACGAGCAGTACTTC.

This clone has just a few counts. Other DNA variants within this sample encode the same CDR3. This sequence joins TRBV7-2 and TRBJ1-1, with a weak D call TRBD1 (5 bases). Germline V gene data show CDR1 as SGHTA and CDR2 as FQGNSA. The CDR3 is 14 amino acids. Trimming removed 1 base from V and 5 bases from J, with 11 bases in between. Here the CDR3 reads CASSLEGWGTEAFF. The CDR3 DNA reads TGTGCCAGCAGCTTAGAGGGGTGGGGAACTGAAGCTTTCTTT.

In this sample, this clone turned up a few times. The chain couples TRBV5-1 to TRBJ1-2, with TRBD1 matching over 7 bases. Germline lookup yields CDR1 SGHRS and CDR2 YFSETQ. After removal of 0 bases from V and 3 bases from J, the junction contained 2 bases not matched to a gene. CDR3 length: 14 amino acids. The CDR3 DNA follows: TGCGCCAGCAGCTTGGCCAGGGGGGACTATGGCTACACCTTC. This sequence encodes CASSLARGDYGYTF.